Shown below are 16 T cell receptor beta chains from a single sample sequenced in a study of shared clonotypes between healthy human individuals. TCRdb keeps only in-frame clones here, not all; method: immunoSEQ multiplex PCR. This sample has almost 700,000 clones, with around 90% found just once. CD45RO-negative CD8 cells positively selected for CCR7 made up the naive population, which excluded terminally differentiated effector memory CD45RA+ cells. Sequenced input: naive CD8+ T cells sorted from blood. The origin of the receptors is a man aged 25-45 years in good health.

The V call is TRBV6-5, the J call TRBJ2-1; a weak D match, TRBD2 (6 bases). The CDR3 sequence is 15 residues long. The germline V gene encodes CDR1 MNHEY and CDR2 SVGAGI. The ends were cut back, 6 bases at V and 4 bases at J, with 16 bases in the middle. The CDR3 sequence is CASSAGVAAYNEQFF. Written as DNA, the CDR3 is TGTGCCAGCAGCGCCGGAGTAGCGGCATACAATGAGCAGTTCTTC.

The chain recombines TRBV6-5 with TRBJ2-5; perhaps TRBD1 as D (5 bases). Germline V CDR1 and CDR2: MNHEY, SVGAGI. V lost 7 bases to trimming and J lost 2 bases, with 11 bases between them. The CDR3 is made up of 13 amino acids. The CDR3 sequence: CASNQGFQETQYF. CDR3 bases: TGTGCCAGCAACCAGGGCTTTCAAGAGACCCAGTACTTC.

This sequence joins TRBV18 and TRBJ2-1; D remains ambiguous. CDR1 KGHSH and CDR2 LQKENI come from the germline V gene. The V end lost 1 base, the J end lost 0 bases, and 10 bases lay between the germline ends. This CDR3 is 16 amino acids long. CDR3 sequence (DNA): TGTGCCAGCTCACCACGCAGAAATAGCTCCTACAATGAGCAGTTCTTC. It translates to CASSPRRNSSYNEQFF.

About this clone itself: At one of its ends the junction is not consistent with the germline gene, which may arise from a read error. The chain links TRBV10-1 to TRBJ2-1, with D perhaps TRBD2 (5 bases). This CDR3 has 15 amino acids. CDR1 is WNHNN and CDR2 is SYGVQD in the germline V gene (reference sequence). The CDR3 protein is CATSPERVTYNEQFF. In DNA, the CDR3 is TGCGCCACCAGTCCGGAGAGGGTGACCTACAATGAGCAGTTCTTC.

This chain connects TRBV29-1 to TRBJ1-2, with 9 bases that match TRBD1. In germline, CDR1 is SQVTM, CDR2 ANQGSEA. With 6 bases clipped from V and 6 bases from J, the junction kept 5 bases outside the gene matches. The CDR3 totals 12 residues. CDR3 in amino acids: CSVRDRVDGYTF. In nucleotides, the CDR3 is TGCAGCGTCCGGGACAGGGTGGATGGCTACACCTTC.

This clone was seen repeatedly, ten times or more. The same CDR3 also results from other DNA sequences found in this sample. V and J are TRBV6-6 and TRBJ1-5, with 7 bases aligning to TRBD1. The ends lost 0 bases at V and 3 bases at J; junction bases unmatched: 5. CDR1 and CDR2 from the germline V gene are MNHNY and SVGAGI (reference sequence). This CDR3 has 16 amino acids. This CDR3 reads CASSYSGDSSNQPQHF. CDR3 DNA: TGTGCCAGCAGTTACTCGGGGGACAGCTCCAATCAGCCCCAGCATTTT.

A word on this clone: This could be a read error, since a much larger clone is one nucleotide away. The chain joins TRBV4-2 to TRBJ2-1, with D possibly being TRBD2 (5 bases). Germline V gene data show CDR1 as LGHNA and CDR2 as YNFKEQ. The CDR3 is 15 amino acids. The V and J ends lost 6 bases and 8 bases respectively, with 20 bases between them. CDR3 DNA: TGTGCCAGCAGTACCGGGGAGTCGGACCTCGATGAGCAGTTCTTC. This sequence encodes CASSTGESDLDEQFF.

The chain has TRBV7-9 and TRBJ2-7; 7 nucleotides agree with TRBD2. Germline V lookup: CDR1 SEHNR, CDR2 FQNEAQ (reference sequence). This CDR3 comprises 14 residues. The V and J ends lost 7 bases and 0 bases, in that order; junction bases with no gene match: 6. The CDR3 DNA follows: TGTGCCAGCACCCCTAGCGGCACCTCCTACGAGCAGTACTTC. Translated: CASTPSGTSYEQYF.

This clone was recorded only once. The chain is built from TRBV9 and TRBJ2-1, with D possibly being TRBD1 or TRBD2 (5 bases each). V lost 4 bases, J lost 9 bases, and 17 bases lay in between. The CDR3 contains 14 residues. Looked up from germline, CDR1 is SGDLS and CDR2 is YYNGEE. CDR3 region: CASSPETVGGEQFF. CDR3 in DNA: TGTGCCAGCAGCCCTGAGACAGTAGGAGGTGAGCAGTTCTTC.

V is TRBV28 and J is TRBJ2-5, with a possible D match to TRBD2 (5 bases). Per the germline V gene, CDR1 is MDHEN and CDR2 is SYDVKM. Trimming cost V 3 bases and J 5 bases, with 13 bases left between them. CDR3 length: 14 amino acids. Written as DNA, the CDR3 is TGTGCCAGCAGTTTTTTCGCGGGTTGGGAGACCCAGTACTTC. Its protein product is CASSFFAGWETQYF.

The chain recombines TRBV2 with TRBJ1-1; a possible D gene is TRBD1 (5 bases). Germline V lookup: CDR1 SNHLY, CDR2 FYNNEI. V was trimmed by 7 bases and J by 1 base, leaving 10 bases between them. The CDR3 is 13 amino acids. CDR3 in amino acids: CASTAQENTEAFF. DNA of the CDR3: TGTGCCAGCACTGCACAGGAGAACACTGAAGCTTTCTTT. Looking up the rest from reference TRBV2 and TRBJ1-1 gives the full variable domain: EPEVTQTPSHQVTQMGQEVILRCVPISNHLYFYWYRQILGQKVEFLVSFYNNEISEKSEIFDDQFSVERPDGSNFTLKIRSTKLEDSAMYFCASTAQENTEAFFGQGTRLTVV.

This chain connects TRBV13 to TRBJ2-1; 11 nucleotides align to TRBD1. The CDR3 extends over 15 amino acids. CDR1 and CDR2 (germline): PRHDT, FYEKMQ (reference sequence). V shed 0 bases and J 8 bases; nucleotides not matched to a gene: 3. CDR3 region: CASSLGGQGAYEQFF. CDR3 nucleotides: TGTGCCAGCAGCTTAGGCGGACAGGGGGCCTATGAGCAGTTCTTC.

Many counts were recorded for this clone. The chain joins TRBV11-2 to TRBJ2-1; no clear D gene. CDR1 and CDR2 from the germline V gene are SGHAT and FQNNGV. The CDR3 loop spans 15 amino acids. Deletions cut 5 bases from V and 5 bases from J, with 16 bases between. The CDR3 region has the DNA TGTGCCAGCAGCCCCTTCCCAACTGGGCACAATGAGCAGTTCTTC. Protein product: CASSPFPTGHNEQFF.

This chain joins TRBV19 and TRBJ2-1; the match to TRBD2 covers 9 bases. V lost 5 bases to trimming and J lost 8 bases; unmatched junction nucleotides: 10. The CDR3 is 15 residues long. In germline, CDR1 is LNHDA, CDR2 SQIVND (reference sequence). CDR3 amino acids: CASSEWASGIYEQFF. For the CDR3, the DNA is TGTGCCAGTAGTGAGTGGGCTAGCGGGATTTATGAGCAGTTCTTC.

The V gene is TRBV5-5, the J gene TRBJ2-2; maybe TRBD1 (6 bases). The CDR3 contains 14 residues. V lost 3 bases to trimming and J lost 2 bases, with 8 bases between them. Looked up from germline, CDR1 is SGHKS and CDR2 is YYEKEE (reference sequence). The CDR3 spells CASSWDTNTGELFF. As DNA, the CDR3 is TGTGCCAGCAGCTGGGACACCAACACCGGGGAGCTGTTTTTT.

The rearrangement joins TRBV28 to TRBJ2-1; TRBD2 might be the D (7 bases). The V gene's germline CDR1 is MDHEN and CDR2 SYDVKM. V dropped 5 bases and J dropped 10 bases, with 18 bases sitting between them. CDR3 size: 14 residues. The CDR3 DNA is TGTGCCAGCAGTACCCCCTGGGGGGGCCGGGAGCAGTTCTTC. The encoded protein is CASSTPWGGREQFF.